The rows below give T cell receptor beta chains drawn from one sample of a study of T-cell reconstitution after alpha-beta-depleted transplantation in children. TCRdb reanalysed the PCR reads using MiXCR and keeps one entry per CDR3 protein. This sample carries some 440,000 distinct CDR3 sequences, 15% to 20% of them seen once, and the ten largest clones take 25% to 30%. The sequenced sample was PBMCs, mostly from graft donor cells, obtained 360 days after TCRalphabeta/CD19-depleted stem cell transplant. These receptors all come from a boy younger than two who had a stem cell transplant for Wiskott-Aldrich syndrome, so the T cells may come from the graft donor. Both conserved end residues are trimmed from each CDR3. Each record gives: V gene, J gene, CDR3 protein.

v_gene: TRBV5-1; j_gene: TRBJ2-2; CDR3aa: ASSPHKGDTGELF
v_gene: TRBV20-1; j_gene: TRBJ2-5; CDR3aa: SARGGRASTGETQY
v_gene: TRBV12-3/TRBV12-4; j_gene: TRBJ2-7; CDR3aa: ASSPEQARSYEQY
v_gene: TRBV5-1; j_gene: TRBJ2-1; CDR3aa: ASSFHDNEQF
v_gene: TRBV4-2; j_gene: TRBJ2-7; CDR3aa: ASSQALAGNYEQY
v_gene: TRBV27; j_gene: TRBJ2-6; CDR3aa: ASRTMSAGANVLT
v_gene: TRBV29-1; j_gene: TRBJ2-3; CDR3aa: SVEWSPTDTQY
v_gene: TRBV7-9; j_gene: TRBJ1-3; CDR3aa: ASSLGGGATGNTIY
v_gene: TRBV7-2; j_gene: TRBJ2-1; CDR3aa: ASSSRLVYLVYEQF
v_gene: TRBV7-2; j_gene: TRBJ2-7; CDR3aa: ASSLVLAGAVPYEQY
v_gene: TRBV4-1; j_gene: TRBJ2-5; CDR3aa: ASSQGLLYQETQY
v_gene: TRBV12-3/TRBV12-4; j_gene: TRBJ1-4; CDR3aa: ASSGTGGFGEKLF
v_gene: TRBV11-2; j_gene: TRBJ2-3; CDR3aa: ASSSPQTSTDTQY
v_gene: TRBV5-6; j_gene: TRBJ2-3; CDR3aa: ASSLLTSSSTDTQY
v_gene: TRBV12-3/TRBV12-4; j_gene: TRBJ2-5; CDR3aa: ASSPARTSGGETQY
v_gene: TRBV10-2; j_gene: TRBJ1-2; CDR3aa: ASSGGPIVDT
v_gene: TRBV7-2; j_gene: TRBJ1-2; CDR3aa: ASSLRSRRWGYT
v_gene: TRBV7-6; j_gene: TRBJ2-5; CDR3aa: ASSLTIGGGRETQY
v_gene: TRBV12-3/TRBV12-4; j_gene: TRBJ2-5; CDR3aa: ASSLRQALETQY
v_gene: TRBV7-2; j_gene: TRBJ1-1; CDR3aa: ASSLHRGPVEVF
v_gene: TRBV18; j_gene: TRBJ2-1; CDR3aa: ASSPQILAGPSYNEQF
v_gene: TRBV6-1; j_gene: TRBJ1-4; CDR3aa: ASSAGRANEKLF
v_gene: TRBV7-6; j_gene: TRBJ2-3; CDR3aa: ASSSLHTDTQY
v_gene: TRBV10-3; j_gene: TRBJ2-3; CDR3aa: AISDPVAGRRGDTQY
v_gene: TRBV5-1; j_gene: TRBJ2-1; CDR3aa: ASSMDGTSGLPYNEQF
v_gene: TRBV29-1; j_gene: TRBJ1-1; CDR3aa: SVRMTANTEAF
v_gene: TRBV12-3/TRBV12-4; j_gene: TRBJ2-3; CDR3aa: ASSWKARTTDTQY
v_gene: TRBV10-3; j_gene: TRBJ2-3; CDR3aa: AISDGLADTQY
v_gene: TRBV20-1; j_gene: TRBJ2-3; CDR3aa: SAHKKRGVGDTQY
v_gene: TRBV11-2; j_gene: TRBJ2-7; CDR3aa: ASSPRPGTSGRNSYEQY
v_gene: TRBV11-2; j_gene: TRBJ2-1; CDR3aa: ASSLDWGGRQF
v_gene: TRBV4-1; j_gene: TRBJ2-7; CDR3aa: ASSQEGLEEHYEQY
v_gene: TRBV7-8; j_gene: TRBJ2-3; CDR3aa: ASSLAPGIYNTQY
v_gene: TRBV7-8; j_gene: TRBJ2-1; CDR3aa: ASSPPPGTSEASEQF
v_gene: TRBV20-1; j_gene: TRBJ2-3; CDR3aa: SARALAGGTDTQY
v_gene: TRBV24-1; j_gene: TRBJ2-1; CDR3aa: ATSDHIRDRGSYNEQF
v_gene: TRBV28; j_gene: TRBJ2-7; CDR3aa: ASNLQGARYEQY